The present entry profiles one T cell receptor (beta chain) with its context. Using immunoSEQ multiplex PCR, the repertoire was profiled, and TCRdb retains in-frame clones only, with some absent. The sample comprises tens of thousands of clones, approximately 90% of which are singletons, and approximately 0.6% rests with the top ten. This sample stems from a study of T cell changes during pregnancy in multiple sclerosis. The input for sequencing was CD4+ T cells from peripheral blood mononuclear cells, taken before pregnancy. This receptor was identified in a female donor with multiple sclerosis, enrolled in a pregnancy study.

CDR3 region: CASSQTRYTEAFF. The CDR3 DNA sequence: TGCGCCAGCAGCCAGACACGATACACTGAAGCTTTCTTT. The rearrangement uses TRBV4-3 and TRBJ1-1; D not certain. Germline values: CDR1 LGHNA, CDR2 YSLEER. Trimming removed 3 bases from V and 3 bases from J, with 8 bases in between. The CDR3 has 13 residues.